A selection of T cell receptor beta chains follows, all from one sample in a study of shared clonotypes between healthy human individuals. Profiling relied on immunoSEQ multiplex PCR, and the TCRdb table lists in-frame clones only, not all of them. The table shows 2 million to 2.5 million clones, with roughly 91% occurring only once. Input material: naive CD8+ T cells from PBMCs. The receptors originated from a man aged 18-30 years in good health. Some clones in this sample may be carry-over from other donors' samples. Both conserved end residues are part of each CDR3. The order of the fields is J gene, V gene, clone size, D gene, CDR3 DNA, CDR3 protein. D genes are given only for firm matches. Clone size is stated in some rows and not others, as once, few, many or a class when expanded.

j_gene: TRBJ2-5
v_gene: TRBV4-1
abundance: .
d_gene: .
CDR3nt: TGCGCCAGCAGCCAATATAACCCCCCGGGGGCTTCGGAGACCCAGTACTTC
CDR3aa: CASSQYNPPGASETQYF

j_gene: TRBJ2-7
v_gene: TRBV5-1
abundance: .
d_gene: TRBD1
CDR3nt: TGCGCCAGCAGCGTCGGACAGGGGAGGTTCGAGCAGTACTTC
CDR3aa: CASSVGQGRFEQYF

j_gene: TRBJ1-5
v_gene: TRBV6-5
abundance: .
d_gene: .
CDR3nt: TGTGCCAGCAGGCCACGGGACACCGTTCAGCCCCAGCATTTT
CDR3aa: CASRPRDTVQPQHF

j_gene: TRBJ2-7
v_gene: TRBV7-9
abundance: .
d_gene: .
CDR3nt: TGTGCCAGCAGCTATGACTCCTACGAGCAGTACTTC
CDR3aa: CASSYDSYEQYF

j_gene: TRBJ2-1
v_gene: TRBV11-1
abundance: once
d_gene: .
CDR3nt: TGTGCCAGCAGCTTAAAAGAGACAGCCTACTACAATGAGCAGTTCTTC
CDR3aa: CASSLKETAYYNEQFF

j_gene: TRBJ2-7
v_gene: TRBV27
abundance: .
d_gene: TRBD1
CDR3nt: TGTGCCAGCAGCAAGGGGACAGGGAGGTACGAGCAGTACTTC
CDR3aa: CASSKGTGRYEQYF

j_gene: TRBJ2-1
v_gene: TRBV4-1
abundance: .
d_gene: .
CDR3nt: TGCGCCAGCAGCCAGCGTCGAGGGAGTAGCTACAATGAGCAGTTCTTC
CDR3aa: CASSQRRGSSYNEQFF

j_gene: TRBJ1-5
v_gene: TRBV27
abundance: .
d_gene: TRBD1
CDR3nt: TGTGCCAGCAGTTTATCCCGACAGGGGAGTCAGCCCCAGCATTTT
CDR3aa: CASSLSRQGSQPQHF

j_gene: TRBJ2-7
v_gene: TRBV11-2
abundance: .
d_gene: .
CDR3nt: TGTGCCAGCAGCTTACCAACAGGGACCTACGAGCAGTACTTC
CDR3aa: CASSLPTGTYEQYF

j_gene: TRBJ1-1
v_gene: TRBV6-5
abundance: .
d_gene: .
CDR3nt: TGTGCCAGTCAAGCTAGGAACACTGAAGCTTTCTTT
CDR3aa: CASQARNTEAFF

j_gene: TRBJ2-7
v_gene: TRBV7-9
abundance: .
d_gene: .
CDR3nt: TGTGCCAGCAGCCTACAGGGAAGGGACGAGCAGTACTTC
CDR3aa: CASSLQGRDEQYF

j_gene: TRBJ2-1
v_gene: TRBV5-5
abundance: .
d_gene: .
CDR3nt: TGTGCCAGCAGCTTGAGTCCGGACCCTTACAATGAGCAGTTCTTC
CDR3aa: CASSLSPDPYNEQFF

j_gene: TRBJ2-7
v_gene: TRBV5-6
abundance: .
d_gene: .
CDR3nt: TGTGCCAGCAGCTACGTAGCTAGCGAGCAGTACTTC
CDR3aa: CASSYVASEQYF

j_gene: TRBJ2-7
v_gene: TRBV10-3
abundance: .
d_gene: TRBD2
CDR3nt: TGTGCCATCAGCACTAGCGGGAGAGGCGAGCAGTACTTC
CDR3aa: CAISTSGRGEQYF

j_gene: TRBJ1-2
v_gene: TRBV19
abundance: .
d_gene: TRBD1
CDR3nt: TGTGCCAGTAGTATAGACTCTGGGACAGTAGACTATGGCTACACCTTC
CDR3aa: CASSIDSGTVDYGYTF

j_gene: TRBJ2-3
v_gene: TRBV9
abundance: .
d_gene: .
CDR3nt: TGTGCCAGCAGCGTGCCTGGGCGTTCAGATACGCAGTATTTT
CDR3aa: CASSVPGRSDTQYF

j_gene: TRBJ2-7
v_gene: TRBV6-1
abundance: .
d_gene: .
CDR3nt: TGTGCCAGCAGTGCAGGGTCGGCTCTCTACGAGCAGTACTTC
CDR3aa: CASSAGSALYEQYF

j_gene: TRBJ2-1
v_gene: TRBV27
abundance: .
d_gene: .
CDR3nt: TGTGCCAGCAGTTTATTAGGCCGGACAGAGCAGTTCTTC
CDR3aa: CASSLLGRTEQFF

j_gene: TRBJ2-3
v_gene: TRBV5-1
abundance: .
d_gene: TRBD2
CDR3nt: TGCGCCAGCAGCTTGGGGTCTAGCGGGACCACAGATACGCAGTATTTT
CDR3aa: CASSLGSSGTTDTQYF

j_gene: TRBJ2-7
v_gene: TRBV27
abundance: .
d_gene: TRBD1
CDR3nt: TGTGCCAGCAGTTTCTCTTACGGGGACAGGGGCTCCTACGAGCAGTACTTC
CDR3aa: CASSFSYGDRGSYEQYF

j_gene: TRBJ1-2
v_gene: TRBV7-9
abundance: once
d_gene: .
CDR3nt: TGTGCCAGCAGCACCTTGGACCGTACCCATGGCTACACCTTC
CDR3aa: CASSTLDRTHGYTF

j_gene: TRBJ2-7
v_gene: TRBV19
abundance: .
d_gene: TRBD1
CDR3nt: TGTGCCAGTAGCTGGGACAGCGACTACGAGCAGTACTTC
CDR3aa: CASSWDSDYEQYF

j_gene: TRBJ1-1
v_gene: TRBV11-2
abundance: .
d_gene: .
CDR3nt: TGTGCCAGCAGCCTCGGAGTGCGGGGGCAAAATGAAGCTTTCTTT
CDR3aa: CASSLGVRGQNEAFF

j_gene: TRBJ2-7
v_gene: TRBV11-1
abundance: .
d_gene: .
CDR3nt: TGTGCCAGCAGCTCGGGGGGACAGCCCGACGAGCAGTACTTC
CDR3aa: CASSSGGQPDEQYF

j_gene: TRBJ2-7
v_gene: TRBV5-3
abundance: once
d_gene: .
CDR3nt: TGTGCCAGAAGCTTGGATCTTGGCCGCGGCTTC
CDR3aa: CARSLDLGRGF

j_gene: TRBJ1-5
v_gene: TRBV7-8
abundance: once
d_gene: .
CDR3nt: TGTGCCAGCAGCTTATTGGGACACACAGGGTTAAGTGGTCAGCCCCAGCATTTT
CDR3aa: CASSLLGHTGLSGQPQHF

j_gene: TRBJ2-7
v_gene: TRBV20-1
abundance: .
d_gene: .
CDR3nt: TGCAGTGCTAGCAGCTACGAGCAGTACTTC
CDR3aa: CSASSYEQYF

j_gene: TRBJ2-7
v_gene: TRBV7-8
abundance: .
d_gene: .
CDR3nt: TGTGCCAGCAGCTTAGGATCAGGGGTAGTTTCCTACGAGCAGTACTTC
CDR3aa: CASSLGSGVVSYEQYF